This T cell receptor beta chain was sequenced for a study of metastatic and nonmetastatic thyroid tumors. As for the study in general: Repertoires from blood and tumor or nodule tissue of malignant and benign thyroid patients were compared. Findings and limits, study-wide: The reported finding was significantly higher TCR beta diversity in malignant thyroid tumors relative to benign nodules, in blood and tumor.

Each patient went into thyroid surgery without having received any treatment. As handled by the study authors: CDR3 differences across clinicopathological groups were used to build a distant-metastasis classifier for papillary thyroid cancer. TCRdb used MiXCR to call clones anew from the PCR reads. None of the V and J calls come from the authors' own analysis; TCRdb made them. The table has more than 90,000 clones, roughly 13% seen once. CDR1 DFQATT and CDR2 SNEGSKA come from the germline V gene (reference sequence). The length of the CDR3 is 15 residues. V lost 0 bases and J 4 bases, leaving 12 bases between the germline ends. This clone was seen just once. What it binds is unknown.

The chain recombines TRBV20-1 with TRBJ2-2; D is uncertain. This TCR was recovered from a female donor with papillary thyroid cancer or a benign thyroid nodule (not recorded which). Some clones in this sample may be carry-over from other donors' samples. Sequenced material: blood. The CDR3 spells CSAREGVRRTGELFF. The CDR3 DNA sequence: TGCAGTGCTAGAGAAGGAGTAAGGCGCACCGGGGAGCTGTTTTTT.